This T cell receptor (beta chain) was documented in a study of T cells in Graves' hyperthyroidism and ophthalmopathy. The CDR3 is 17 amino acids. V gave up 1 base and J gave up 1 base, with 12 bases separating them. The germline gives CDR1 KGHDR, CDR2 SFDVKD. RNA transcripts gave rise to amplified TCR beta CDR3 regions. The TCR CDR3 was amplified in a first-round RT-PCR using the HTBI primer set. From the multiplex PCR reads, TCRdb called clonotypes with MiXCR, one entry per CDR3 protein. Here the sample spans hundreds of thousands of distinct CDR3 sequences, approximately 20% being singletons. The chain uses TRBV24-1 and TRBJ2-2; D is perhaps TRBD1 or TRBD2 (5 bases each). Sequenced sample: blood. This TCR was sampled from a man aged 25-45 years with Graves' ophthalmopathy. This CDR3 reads CATSDFLGAGNTGELFF. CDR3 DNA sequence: TGTGCCACCAGTGATTTCTTAGGGGCGGGGAACACCGGGGAGCTGTTTTTT.